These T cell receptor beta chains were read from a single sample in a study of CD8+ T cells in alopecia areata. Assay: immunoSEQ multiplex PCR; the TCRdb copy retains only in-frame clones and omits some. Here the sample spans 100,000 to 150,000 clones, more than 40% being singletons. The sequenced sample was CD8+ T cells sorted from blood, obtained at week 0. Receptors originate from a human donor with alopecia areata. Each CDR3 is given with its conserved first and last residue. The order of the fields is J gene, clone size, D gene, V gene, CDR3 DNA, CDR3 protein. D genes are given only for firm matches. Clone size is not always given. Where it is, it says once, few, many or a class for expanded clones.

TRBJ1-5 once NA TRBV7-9 TGTGCCAGCAGCTCGACGGACTATGATAGCAATCAGCCCCAGCATTTT CASSSTDYDSNQPQHF
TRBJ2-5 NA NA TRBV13 TGTGCCAGCAGCCGCAGACTAGTCGGGGAGACCCAGTACTTC CASSRRLVGETQYF
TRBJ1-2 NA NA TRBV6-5 TGTGCCAGCAGTCCGGAGGGGCGGCCCTATGGCTACACCTTC CASSPEGRPYGYTF
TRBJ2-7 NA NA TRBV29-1 TGCAGCACGAGGGTTGGGTACGAGCAGTACTTC CSTRVGYEQYF
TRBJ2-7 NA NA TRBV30 TGTGCCTGGAGTTTGGCCGGGGAGCAGTACTTC CAWSLAGEQYF
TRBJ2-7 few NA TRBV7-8 TGTGCCAGCAGCTTTGCGGGGCGATTGGGGGAGCAGTACTTC CASSFAGRLGEQYF
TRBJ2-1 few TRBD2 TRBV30 TGTGCCTGGAGCCCTACTAGCGGGGGGGCCAATGAGCAGTTCTTC CAWSPTSGGANEQFF
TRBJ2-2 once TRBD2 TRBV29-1 TGCAGCGTCATATTAGCGGGGGTGAACACCGGGGAGCTGTTTTTT CSVILAGVNTGELFF
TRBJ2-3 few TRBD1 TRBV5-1 TGCGCCAGCCAAACCGGGACAGGGGGCGCAGATACGCAGTATTTT CASQTGTGGADTQYF
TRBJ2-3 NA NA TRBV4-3 TGCGCCAGCAGCCAAGATAGATTCCAGGGTACAGATACGCAGTATTTT CASSQDRFQGTDTQYF
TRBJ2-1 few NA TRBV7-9 TGTGCCAGCAGAGACCGGTCAGGTGAGCAGTTCTTC CASRDRSGEQFF
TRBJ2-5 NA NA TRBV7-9 TGTGCCAGCAGCTCAAGGACACGACAAGAGACCCAGTACTTC CASSSRTRQETQYF
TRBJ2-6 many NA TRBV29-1 TGCAGCGTTTTCCGGGACTCTGGGGCCAACGTCCTGACTTTC CSVFRDSGANVLTF
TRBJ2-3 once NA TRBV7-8 TGTGCCAGCAGTTTAGGAGCTGGGACAGATACGCAGTATTTT CASSLGAGTDTQYF
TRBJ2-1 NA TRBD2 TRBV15 TGTGCCACCAGCAGAAGTGCGGGGGACTCCTACAATGAGCAGTTCTTC CATSRSAGDSYNEQFF
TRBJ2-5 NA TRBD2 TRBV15 TGTGCCACCAGCAGGATTCCCCTCAGCGGGGGGATTGAGACCCAGTACTTC CATSRIPLSGGIETQYF
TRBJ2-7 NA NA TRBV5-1 TGCGCCAGCAGCCCCTCGATGGGGACACGGAACGAGCAGTACTTC CASSPSMGTRNEQYF
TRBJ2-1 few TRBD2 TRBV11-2 TGTGCCAGCAGCTTAGAGGGACTAGCGGGACCGGGGAATGAGCAGTTCTTC CASSLEGLAGPGNEQFF
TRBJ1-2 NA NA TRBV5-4 TGTGCCAGCAGCTTGGGGTGGGGGGACAACTATGGCTACACCTTC CASSLGWGDNYGYTF
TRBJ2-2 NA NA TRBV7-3 TGTGCCAGCAGCTTATCGGCCAGAGTGTACGGTCTTGGACGGGAGCTGTTTTTT CASSLSARVYGLGRELFF
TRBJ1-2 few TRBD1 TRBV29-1 TGCAGCGTTGAAATAGGGGGCTTAGGCTACACCTTC CSVEIGGLGYTF
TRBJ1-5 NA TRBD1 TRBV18 TGTGCCAGCTCCTGGCAGGGGGCATCCCAGCATTTT CASSWQGASQHF
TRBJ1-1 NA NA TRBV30 TGTGCCTGGACCCCAAACGGGGGTTTCATGAACACTGAAGCTTTCTTT CAWTPNGGFMNTEAFF
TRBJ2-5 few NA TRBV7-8 TGTGCCAGCAACGTGGGGCCAGAGACCCAGTACTTC CASNVGPETQYF
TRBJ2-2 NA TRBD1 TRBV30 TGTGCCTGGAAAGCCGGGACAGTGAACACCGGGGAGCTGTTTTTT CAWKAGTVNTGELFF
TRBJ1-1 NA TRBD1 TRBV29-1 TGCAGCGTTCTCACAGGGGGCGGCACTGAAGCTTTCTTT CSVLTGGGTEAFF
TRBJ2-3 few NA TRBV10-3 TGTGCCATCAGTGATTTAAGGGGCCCCCCCAGCACAGATACGCAGTATTTT CAISDLRGPPSTDTQYF
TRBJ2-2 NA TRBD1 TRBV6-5 TGTGCCAGCAGTCCACAGGGGCCAGCCGGGGAGCTGTTTTTT CASSPQGPAGELFF
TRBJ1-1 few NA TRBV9 TGTGCCAGCAGCGTAAGGGCGTTCGGCACTGAAGCTTTCTTT CASSVRAFGTEAFF
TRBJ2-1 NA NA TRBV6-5 TGTGCCAGCAGCCCCCCGCCGGGAAATGAGCAGTTCTTC CASSPPPGNEQFF
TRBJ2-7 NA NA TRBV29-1 TGCAGCGTTGGCCCCGGATCTACCTACGAGCAGTACTTC CSVGPGSTYEQYF
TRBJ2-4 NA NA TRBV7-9 TGTGCCAGCAGCTTAGGCTGGGGCCTAGTTTCAAACATTCAGTACTTC CASSLGWGLVSNIQYF
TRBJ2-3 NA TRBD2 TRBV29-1 TGCAGCGTTGAAGATCGGCTAGCGGGGGAAGATACGCAGTATTTT CSVEDRLAGEDTQYF
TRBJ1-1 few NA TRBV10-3 TGTGCCATCAGTGAGGCTTCGGAAGCTTTCTTT CAISEASEAFF
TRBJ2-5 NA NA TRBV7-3 TGTGCCAGCAGCTTAGGCGGTTTGGAGACCCAGTACTTC CASSLGGLETQYF
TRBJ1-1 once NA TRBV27 TGTGCCAGCAGAGTTACTGCGGACAGAAACACTGAAGCTTTCTTT CASRVTADRNTEAFF
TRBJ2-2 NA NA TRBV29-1 TGCAGCGTCGAACTAGAGACCGGGGAGCTGTTTTTT CSVELETGELFF
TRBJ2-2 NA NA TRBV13 TGTGCCAGCAGCCGGGCCCTGAACACCGGGGAGCTGTTTTTT CASSRALNTGELFF
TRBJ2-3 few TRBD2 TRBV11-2 TGTGCCAGCAGCTCCGCGTGGGGACTAGCGGCCACTTATACGCAGTATTTT CASSSAWGLAATYTQYF
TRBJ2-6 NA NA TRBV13 TGTGCCAGCAGCCCCAGGCCAGGGTGGAGCTCTGGGGCCAACGTCCTGACTTTC CASSPRPGWSSGANVLTF
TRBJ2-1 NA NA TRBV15 TGTGCCACCAGCCTTGTTGAGGGCGTTGAGCAGTTCTTC CATSLVEGVEQFF
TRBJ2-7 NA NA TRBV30 TGTGCCTGGAGTTTGGGGGGGCTTCTGCAGTACTTC CAWSLGGLLQYF
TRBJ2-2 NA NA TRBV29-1 TGCAGCGTTGAGAACAAGAACACCGGGGAGCTGTTTTTT CSVENKNTGELFF
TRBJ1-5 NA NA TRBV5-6 TGTGCCAGCAGCCCTAAGGGGCAGCGCAATCAGCCCCAGCATTTT CASSPKGQRNQPQHF
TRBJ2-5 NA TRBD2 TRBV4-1 TGCGCCAGCAGCCAAGGACTAGCGGGCCCGGAGACCCAGTACTTC CASSQGLAGPETQYF
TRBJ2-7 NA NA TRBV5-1 TGCGCCAGCAGCTTGGGTGGCTACGAGCAGTACTTC CASSLGGYEQYF
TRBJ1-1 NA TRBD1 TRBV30 TGTGCCTGGAGTATGAACAGGGGGGAAGCTTTCTTT CAWSMNRGEAFF
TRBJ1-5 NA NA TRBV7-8 TGTGCCAGCAGCTTGGGTGGCCAGCCCCAGCATTTT CASSLGGQPQHF
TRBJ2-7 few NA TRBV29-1 TGCAGCGCGGAAGGTGGGGGCGAGCAGTACTTC CSAEGGGEQYF
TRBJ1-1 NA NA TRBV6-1 TGTGCCAGCAACCAGGGGAACACTGAAGCTTTCTTT CASNQGNTEAFF
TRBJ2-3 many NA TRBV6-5 TGTGCCAGCAGTTTTGTGGCAGCTAGCACAGATACGCAGTATTTT CASSFVAASTDTQYF
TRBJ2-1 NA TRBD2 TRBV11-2 TGTGCCAGCAGCCAGCGGGGGGACCGCTACAATGAGCAGTTCTTC CASSQRGDRYNEQFF
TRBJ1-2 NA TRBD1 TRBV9 TGTGCCAGCAGCTCCACAGGGGGTACTGGCTACACCTTC CASSSTGGTGYTF
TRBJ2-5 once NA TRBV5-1 TGCGCCAGCCATCTCCGACGGGGAAACCGCGTTGAGACCCAGTACTTC CASHLRRGNRVETQYF
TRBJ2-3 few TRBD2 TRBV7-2 TGTGCCAGCAGCTACCGGACTAGCGGGGGCACAGATACGCAGTATTTT CASSYRTSGGTDTQYF
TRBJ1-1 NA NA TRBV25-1 TGTGCCAGCAGTGACACAGGGCGTATCACTGAAGCTTTCTTT CASSDTGRITEAFF
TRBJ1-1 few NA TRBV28 TGTGCCAGCAGTGGGGGACTCCTGATGAACACTGAAGCTTTCTTT CASSGGLLMNTEAFF